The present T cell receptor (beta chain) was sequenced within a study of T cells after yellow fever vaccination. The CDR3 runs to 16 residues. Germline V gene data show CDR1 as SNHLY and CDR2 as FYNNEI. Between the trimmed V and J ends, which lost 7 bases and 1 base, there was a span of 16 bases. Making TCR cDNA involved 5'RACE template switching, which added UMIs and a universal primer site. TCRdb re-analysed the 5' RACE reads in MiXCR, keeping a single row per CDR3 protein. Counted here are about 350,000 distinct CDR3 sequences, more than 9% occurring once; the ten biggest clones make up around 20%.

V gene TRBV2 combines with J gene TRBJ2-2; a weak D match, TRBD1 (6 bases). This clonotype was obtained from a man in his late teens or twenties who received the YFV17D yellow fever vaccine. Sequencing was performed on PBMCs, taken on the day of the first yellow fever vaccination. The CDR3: CASTRWDTENTGELFF. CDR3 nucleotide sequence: TGTGCCAGCACAAGATGGGACACGGAGAACACCGGGGAGCTGTTTTTT. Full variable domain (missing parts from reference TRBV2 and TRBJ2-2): EPEVTQTPSHQVTQMGQEVILRCVPISNHLYFYWYRQILGQKVEFLVSFYNNEISEKSEIFDDQFSVERPDGSNFTLKIRSTKLEDSAMYFCASTRWDTENTGELFFGEGSRLTVL.